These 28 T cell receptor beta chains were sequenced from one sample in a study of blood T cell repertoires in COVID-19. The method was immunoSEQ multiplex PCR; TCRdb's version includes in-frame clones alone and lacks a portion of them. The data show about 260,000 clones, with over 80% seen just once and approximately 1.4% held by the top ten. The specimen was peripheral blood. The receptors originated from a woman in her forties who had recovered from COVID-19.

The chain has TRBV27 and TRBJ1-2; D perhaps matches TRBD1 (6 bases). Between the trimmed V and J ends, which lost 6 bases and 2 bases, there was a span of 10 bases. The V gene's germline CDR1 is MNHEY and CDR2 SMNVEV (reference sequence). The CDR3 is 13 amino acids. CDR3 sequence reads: CASRARGNYGYTF. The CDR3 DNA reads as TGTGCCAGCAGAGCCAGGGGAAACTATGGCTACACCTTC.

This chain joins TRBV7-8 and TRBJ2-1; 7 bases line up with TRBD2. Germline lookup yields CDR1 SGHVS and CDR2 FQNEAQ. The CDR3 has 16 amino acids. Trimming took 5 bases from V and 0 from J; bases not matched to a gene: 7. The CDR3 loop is CASSRGGPSSYNEQFF. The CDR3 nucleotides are TGTGCCAGCAGCCGCGGGGGACCGAGCTCCTACAATGAGCAGTTCTTC. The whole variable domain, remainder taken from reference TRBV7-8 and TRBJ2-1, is GAGVSQSPRYKVAKRGQDVALRCDPISGHVSLFWYQQALGQGPEFLTYFQNEAQLDKSGLPSDRFFAERPEGSVSTLKIQRTQQEDSAVYLCASSRGGPSSYNEQFFGPGTRLTVL.

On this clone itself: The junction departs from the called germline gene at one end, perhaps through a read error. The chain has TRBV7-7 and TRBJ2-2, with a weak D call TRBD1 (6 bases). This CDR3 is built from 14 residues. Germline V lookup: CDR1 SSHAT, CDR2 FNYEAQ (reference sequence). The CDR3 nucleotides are TGTGCCAGCAGCTTAGGGGGGCACACCAGGGAGCTGTTTTTT. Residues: CASSLGGHTRELFF. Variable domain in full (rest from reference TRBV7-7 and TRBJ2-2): GAGVSQSPRYKVTKRGQDVTLRCDPISSHATLYWYQQALGQGPEFLTYFNYEAQPDKSGLPSDRFSAERPEGSISTLTIQRTEQRDSAMYRCASSLGGHTRELFFGEGSRLTVL.

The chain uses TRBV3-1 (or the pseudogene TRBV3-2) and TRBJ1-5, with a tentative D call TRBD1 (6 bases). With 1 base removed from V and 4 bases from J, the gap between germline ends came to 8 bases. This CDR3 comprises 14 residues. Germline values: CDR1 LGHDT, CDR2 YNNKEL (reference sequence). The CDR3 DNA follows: TGTGCCAGCAGCCAAGTGGACAGTAATCAGCCCCAGCATTTT. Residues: CASSQVDSNQPQHF.

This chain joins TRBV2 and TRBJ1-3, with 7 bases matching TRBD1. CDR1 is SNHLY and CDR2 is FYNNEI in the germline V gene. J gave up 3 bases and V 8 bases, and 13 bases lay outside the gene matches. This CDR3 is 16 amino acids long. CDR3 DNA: TGTGCCAGCGACAAACAAGGGGGCTCGGGTGGAAACACCATATATTTT. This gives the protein CASDKQGGSGGNTIYF.

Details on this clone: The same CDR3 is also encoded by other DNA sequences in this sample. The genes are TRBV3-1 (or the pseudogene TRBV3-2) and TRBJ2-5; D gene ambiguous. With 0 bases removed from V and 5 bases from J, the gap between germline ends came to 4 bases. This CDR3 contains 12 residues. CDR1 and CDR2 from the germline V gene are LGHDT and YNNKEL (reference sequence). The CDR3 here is CASSQDRETQYF. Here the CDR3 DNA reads TGTGCCAGCAGCCAAGACCGGGAGACCCAGTACTTC.

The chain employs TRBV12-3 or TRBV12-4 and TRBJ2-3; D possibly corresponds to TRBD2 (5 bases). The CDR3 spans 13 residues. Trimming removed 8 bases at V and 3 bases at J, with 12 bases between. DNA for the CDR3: TGTGCCAGCGGGTCACTAGGAACAGATACGCAGTATTTT. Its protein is CASGSLGTDTQYF.

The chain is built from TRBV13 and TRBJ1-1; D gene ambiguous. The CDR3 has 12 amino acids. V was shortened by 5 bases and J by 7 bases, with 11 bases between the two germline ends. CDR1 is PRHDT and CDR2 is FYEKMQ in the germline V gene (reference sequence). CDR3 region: CASSPGSGEAFF. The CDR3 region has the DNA TGTGCCAGCAGCCCGGGGTCTGGTGAAGCTTTCTTT.

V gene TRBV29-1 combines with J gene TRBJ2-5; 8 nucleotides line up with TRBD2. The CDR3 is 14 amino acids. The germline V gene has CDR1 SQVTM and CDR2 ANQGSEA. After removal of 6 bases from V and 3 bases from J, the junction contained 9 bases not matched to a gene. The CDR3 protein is CSVGWGSGEETQYF. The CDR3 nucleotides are TGCAGCGTGGGGTGGGGTAGCGGGGAAGAGACCCAGTACTTC.

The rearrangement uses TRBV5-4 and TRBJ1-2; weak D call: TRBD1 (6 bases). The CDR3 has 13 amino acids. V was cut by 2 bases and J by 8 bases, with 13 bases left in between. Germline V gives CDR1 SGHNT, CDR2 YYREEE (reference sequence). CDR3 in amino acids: CASSFAGAPGYTF. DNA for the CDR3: TGTGCCAGCAGCTTCGCAGGGGCGCCCGGCTACACCTTC.

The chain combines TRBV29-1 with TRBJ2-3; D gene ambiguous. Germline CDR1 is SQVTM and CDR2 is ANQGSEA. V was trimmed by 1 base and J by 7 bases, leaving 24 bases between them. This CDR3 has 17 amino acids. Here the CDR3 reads CSVEGLEAIEIEYTQYF. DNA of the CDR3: TGCAGCGTTGAAGGACTCGAGGCCATTGAAATTGAGTATACGCAGTATTTT.

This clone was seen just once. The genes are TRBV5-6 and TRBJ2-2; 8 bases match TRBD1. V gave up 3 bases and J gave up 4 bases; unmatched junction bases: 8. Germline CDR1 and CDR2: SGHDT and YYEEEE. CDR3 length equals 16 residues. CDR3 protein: CASSSYRDRLTGELFF. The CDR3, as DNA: TGTGCCAGCAGCTCATACCGGGACAGGCTCACCGGGGAGCTGTTTTTT.

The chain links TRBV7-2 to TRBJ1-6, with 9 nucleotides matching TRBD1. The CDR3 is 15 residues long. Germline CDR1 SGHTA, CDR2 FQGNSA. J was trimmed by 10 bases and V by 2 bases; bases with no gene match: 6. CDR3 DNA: TGTGCCAGCAGCTTACAAGGACAGGGGATGTCACCCCTCCACTTT. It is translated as CASSLQGQGMSPLHF.

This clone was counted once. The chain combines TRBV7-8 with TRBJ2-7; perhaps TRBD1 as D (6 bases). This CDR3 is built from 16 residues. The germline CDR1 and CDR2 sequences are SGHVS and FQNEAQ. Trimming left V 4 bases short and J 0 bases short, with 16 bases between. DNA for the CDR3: TGTGCCAGCAGCTCCCTCCAGGGGACGGCCTCCTACGAGCAGTACTTC. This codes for CASSSLQGTASYEQYF.

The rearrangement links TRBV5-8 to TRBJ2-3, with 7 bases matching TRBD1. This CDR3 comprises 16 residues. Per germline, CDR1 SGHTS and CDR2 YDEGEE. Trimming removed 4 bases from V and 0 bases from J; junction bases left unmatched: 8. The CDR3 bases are TGTGCCAGCAGCCTCGGACAGGCCTCAAGCACAGATACGCAGTATTTT. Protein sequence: CASSLGQASSTDTQYF.

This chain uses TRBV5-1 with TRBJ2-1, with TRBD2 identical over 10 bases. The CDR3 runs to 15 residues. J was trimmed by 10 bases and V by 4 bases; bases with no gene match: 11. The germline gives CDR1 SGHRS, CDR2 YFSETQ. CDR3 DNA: TGCGCCAGCAGCCTGCTAGCGGGGGAGGTAGGCGAGCAGTTCTTC. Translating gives CASSLLAGEVGEQFF.

In DNA form, the CDR3 reads TGTGCCAGCAGGACCAGGGTGGGCCTCAATCAGCCCCAGCATTTT. This translates into CASRTRVGLNQPQHF. The chain combines TRBV6-5 with TRBJ1-5; D might be TRBD1 (5 bases). V shed 6 bases and J shed 3 bases, with 15 bases lying between them. The CDR3 has 15 residues. Per the germline V gene, CDR1 is MNHEY and CDR2 is SVGAGI.

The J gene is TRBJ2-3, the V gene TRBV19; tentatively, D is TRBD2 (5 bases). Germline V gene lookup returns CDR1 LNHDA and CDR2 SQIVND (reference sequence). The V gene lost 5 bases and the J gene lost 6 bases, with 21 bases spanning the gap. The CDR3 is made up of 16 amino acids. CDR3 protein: CASSPGNRGPRDTQYF. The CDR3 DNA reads TGTGCCAGTAGTCCGGGGAACCGCGGCCCTCGGGATACGCAGTATTTT.

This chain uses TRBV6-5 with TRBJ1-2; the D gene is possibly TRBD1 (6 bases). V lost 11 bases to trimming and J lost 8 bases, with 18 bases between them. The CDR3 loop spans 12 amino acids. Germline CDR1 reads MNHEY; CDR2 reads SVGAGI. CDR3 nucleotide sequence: TGTGCCGGCTACAGGGAAATAAGAGGCTACACCTTC. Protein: CAGYREIRGYTF.

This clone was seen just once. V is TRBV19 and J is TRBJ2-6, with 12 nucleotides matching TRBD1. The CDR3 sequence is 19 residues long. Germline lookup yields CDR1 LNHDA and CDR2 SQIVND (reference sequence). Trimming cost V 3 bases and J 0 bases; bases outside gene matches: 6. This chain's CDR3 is CASSMGGQGANSGANVLTF. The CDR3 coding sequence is TGTGCCAGTAGTATGGGGGGACAGGGGGCAAACTCTGGGGCCAACGTCCTGACTTTC. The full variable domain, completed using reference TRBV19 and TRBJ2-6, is DGGITQSPKYLFRKEGQNVTLSCEQNLNHDAMYWYRQDPGQGLRLIYYSQIVNDFQKGDIAEGYSVSREKKESFPLTVTSAQKNPTAFYLCASSMGGQGANSGANVLTFGAGSRLTVL.

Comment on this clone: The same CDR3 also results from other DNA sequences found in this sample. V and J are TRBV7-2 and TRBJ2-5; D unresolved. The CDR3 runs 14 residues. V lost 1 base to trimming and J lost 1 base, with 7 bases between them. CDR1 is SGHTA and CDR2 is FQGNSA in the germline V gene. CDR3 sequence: CASSLVSSQETQYF. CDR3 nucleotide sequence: TGTGCCAGCAGCTTAGTATCCAGCCAAGAGACCCAGTACTTC.

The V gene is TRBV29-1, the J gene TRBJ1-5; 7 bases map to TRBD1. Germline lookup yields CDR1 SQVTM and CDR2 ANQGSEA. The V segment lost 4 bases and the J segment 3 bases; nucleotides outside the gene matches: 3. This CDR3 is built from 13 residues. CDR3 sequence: CSVGGTDNQPQHF. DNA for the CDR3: TGCAGCGTTGGCGGGACAGACAATCAGCCCCAGCATTTT.

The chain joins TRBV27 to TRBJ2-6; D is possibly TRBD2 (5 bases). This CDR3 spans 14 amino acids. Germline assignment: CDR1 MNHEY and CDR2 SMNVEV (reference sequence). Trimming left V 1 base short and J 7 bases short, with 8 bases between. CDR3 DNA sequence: TGTGCCAGCAGTTTATTAGCGACAGCCAACGTCCTGACTTTC. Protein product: CASSLLATANVLTF. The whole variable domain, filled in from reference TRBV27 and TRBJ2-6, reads EAQVTQNPRYLITVTGKKLTVTCSQNMNHEYMSWYRQDPGLGLRQIYYSMNVEVTDKGDVPEGYKVSRKEKRNFPLILESPSPNQTSLYFCASSLLATANVLTFGAGSRLTVL.

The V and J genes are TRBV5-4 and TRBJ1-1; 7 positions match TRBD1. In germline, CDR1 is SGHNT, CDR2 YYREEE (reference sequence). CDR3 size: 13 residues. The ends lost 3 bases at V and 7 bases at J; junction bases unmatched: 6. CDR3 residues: CASSSRGTVEAFF. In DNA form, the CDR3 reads TGTGCCAGCAGCTCGAGAGGGACAGTTGAAGCTTTCTTT.

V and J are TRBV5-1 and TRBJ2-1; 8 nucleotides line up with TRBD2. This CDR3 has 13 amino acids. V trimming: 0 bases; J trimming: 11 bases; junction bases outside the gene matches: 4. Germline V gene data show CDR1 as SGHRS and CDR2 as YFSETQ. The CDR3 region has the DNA TGCGCCAGCAGCTTGGAAGCGGGGGTAAAGCAGTTCTTC. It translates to CASSLEAGVKQFF.

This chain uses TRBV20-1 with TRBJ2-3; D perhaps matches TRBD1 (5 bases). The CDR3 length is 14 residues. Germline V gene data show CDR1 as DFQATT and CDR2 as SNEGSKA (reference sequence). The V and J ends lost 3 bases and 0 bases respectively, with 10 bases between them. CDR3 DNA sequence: TGCAGTGCTAGTACAGGTTCTAGCACAGATACGCAGTATTTT. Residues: CSASTGSSTDTQYF.

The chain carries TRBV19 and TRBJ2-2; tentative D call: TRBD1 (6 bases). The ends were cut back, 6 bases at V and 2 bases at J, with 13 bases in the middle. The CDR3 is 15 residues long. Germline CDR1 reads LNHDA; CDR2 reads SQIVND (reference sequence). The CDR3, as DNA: TGTGCCAGTAGAACTGACAGGCGAAACACCGGGGAGCTGTTTTTT. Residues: CASRTDRRNTGELFF.

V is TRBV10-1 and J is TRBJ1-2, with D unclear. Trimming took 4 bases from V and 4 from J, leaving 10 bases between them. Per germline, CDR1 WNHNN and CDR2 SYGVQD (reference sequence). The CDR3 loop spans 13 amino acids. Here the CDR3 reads CASSGDRGYGYTF. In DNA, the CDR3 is TGCGCCAGCAGTGGCGACCGGGGCTATGGCTACACCTTC.